These 16 T cell receptor beta chains came from one sample sequenced in a study of control samples from healthy donors and cancer patients. Clones were sequenced by immunoSEQ multiplex PCR, and TCRdb holds only the in-frame ones, with some missing. Of 25,000 to 35,000 clones listed, just under 90% are singletons. Input material: PBMCs. The receptors originated from a woman in her thirties or forties with lung cancer.

In its sample, this clone was seen a few times. This rearrangement joins TRBV3-1 (or the pseudogene TRBV3-2) to TRBJ1-1; D not resolved. Trimming left V 4 bases short and J 3 bases short, with 12 bases between. In germline, CDR1 is LGHDT, CDR2 YNNKEL (reference sequence). This CDR3 contains 14 residues. This chain's CDR3 is CASSRMARDTEAFF. Written as DNA, the CDR3 is TGTGCCAGCAGCCGCATGGCGAGGGACACTGAAGCTTTCTTT.

V usage is TRBV19 and J usage is TRBJ1-1, with 7 nucleotides matching TRBD1. This CDR3 is 12 amino acids long. Germline V gene data show CDR1 as LNHDA and CDR2 as SQIVND (reference sequence). The V segment lost 9 bases and the J segment 11 bases; nucleotides outside the gene matches: 12. CDR3 nucleotides: TGTGCCAGCGGTCGGACAGGAGGGAGGGCTTTCTTT. The encoded protein is CASGRTGGRAFF.

The chain combines TRBV27 with TRBJ2-3; D is ambiguous. CDR3 size: 17 residues. The germline V gene has CDR1 MNHEY and CDR2 SMNVEV (reference sequence). The V and J ends lost 5 bases and 0 bases respectively, with 18 bases between them. CDR3 DNA sequence: TGTGCCAGCAGTGATGAAAGGCGGCGACATAGCACAGATACGCAGTATTTT. It translates to CASSDERRRHSTDTQYF.

This clone was counted a few times. The gene calls are TRBV6-5 and TRBJ2-7; TRBD2 matches at 7 bases. This CDR3 is 15 amino acids long. The V and J ends lost 4 bases and 5 bases, in that order; junction bases with no gene match: 11. Germline V gives CDR1 MNHEY, CDR2 SVGAGI. DNA for the CDR3: TGTGCCAGCAGTTCCCTCCAGCGGGAAAGCCACGAGCAGTACTTC. Its protein product is CASSSLQRESHEQYF.

The chain combines TRBV6-5 with TRBJ2-7, with D possibly being TRBD2 (6 bases). Germline V lookup: CDR1 MNHEY, CDR2 SVGAGI. The CDR3 length is 13 residues. V shed 8 bases and J shed 1 base, with 12 bases lying between them. The CDR3 here is CASLKGGSYEQYF. The CDR3 DNA follows: TGTGCCAGCTTAAAAGGAGGGTCCTACGAGCAGTACTTC.

The rearrangement joins TRBV5-1 to TRBJ1-1; no definite D call. Trimming took off 4 bases at V and 0 bases at J, with 10 bases between the two ends. CDR3 length: 14 residues. Germline V gene lookup returns CDR1 SGHRS and CDR2 YFSETQ. The CDR3 region is CASSRNTVNTEAFF. CDR3 in DNA: TGCGCCAGCAGCCGGAACACAGTGAACACTGAAGCTTTCTTT. Full variable domain (rest looked up from reference TRBV5-1 and TRBJ1-1): KAGVTQTPRYLIKTRGQQVTLSCSPISGHRSVSWYQQTPGQGLQFLFEYFSETQRNKGNFPGRFSGRQFSNSRSEMNVSTLELGDSALYLCASSRNTVNTEAFFGQGTRLTVV.

This chain connects TRBV19 to TRBJ2-7, with TRBD2 matching over 7 bases. J was trimmed by 6 bases and V by 5 bases; bases with no gene match: 10. Germline V gene sequence: CDR1 LNHDA, CDR2 SQIVND (reference sequence). The CDR3 sequence is 14 residues long. For the CDR3, the DNA is TGTGCCAGTAGTCCGGGGGGAGGGAAGCGCGAGCAGTACTTC. This gives the protein CASSPGGGKREQYF. Supplemented by reference TRBV19 and TRBJ2-7, the full variable domain reads DGGITQSPKYLFRKEGQNVTLSCEQNLNHDAMYWYRQDPGQGLRLIYYSQIVNDFQKGDIAEGYSVSREKKESFPLTVTSAQKNPTAFYLCASSPGGGKREQYFGPGTRLTVT.

This clone has only a few counts. The gene calls are TRBV4-3 and TRBJ1-3; D gene unclear. V gave up 0 bases and J gave up 0 bases, with 12 bases separating them. CDR3 size: 17 residues. Germline lookup yields CDR1 LGHNA and CDR2 YSLEER. CDR3 nucleotide sequence: TGCGCCAGCAGCCAAGAGGTTCCTGGCAGCTCTGGAAACACCATATATTTT. It translates to CASSQEVPGSSGNTIYF.

The chain employs TRBV4-1 and TRBJ2-1; 9 bases fit TRBD2. Per germline, CDR1 MGHRA and CDR2 YSYEKL. The CDR3 is 16 amino acids. V was pared by 0 bases and J by 15 bases, with 15 bases of the junction left unmatched. CDR3 amino acids: CASSQEGRLAVDEGFF. The CDR3 region has the DNA TGCGCCAGCAGCCAAGAGGGCCGACTAGCGGTAGACGAGGGGTTCTTC.

The chain is built from TRBV27 and TRBJ1-4, with a weak D call TRBD1 (6 bases). Trimming removed 4 bases at V and 11 bases at J, with 23 bases between. The CDR3 runs 16 residues. The germline CDR1 and CDR2 sequences are MNHEY and SMNVEV (reference sequence). CDR3 coding DNA: TGTGCCAGCAGTTCAGGTTTTACAGGGAGTATTGAGAAACTGTTTTTT. This encodes CASSSGFTGSIEKLFF.

The genes are TRBV6-1 and TRBJ2-7; D possibly corresponds to TRBD2 (5 bases). V lost 3 bases, J lost 4 bases, and 16 bases lay in between. This CDR3 has 15 residues. From germline, CDR1 is MNHNS and CDR2 SASEGT. CDR3 bases: TGTGCCAGCAGTGAGGGTATCGGGGTCGGGTACGAGCAGTACTTC. It is translated as CASSEGIGVGYEQYF.

The chain combines TRBV5-5 with TRBJ1-1; 8 bases are a match to TRBD1. CDR1 is SGHKS, CDR2 YYEKEE, per germline (reference sequence). The CDR3 runs to 11 residues. The V segment lost 4 bases and the J segment 8 bases; nucleotides outside the gene matches: 1. The CDR3 DNA reads TGTGCCAGCAGCAGGACAGGGGAAGCTTTCTTT. Residues: CASSRTGEAFF.

The chain has TRBV30 and TRBJ1-1; no reliable D call. Germline-derived CDR1 and CDR2 are GTSNPN and SVGIG (reference sequence). The CDR3 runs 14 residues. Trimming took 0 bases from V and 5 from J, leaving 13 bases between them. Here the CDR3 reads CAWSVEPGVTEAFF. DNA for the CDR3: TGTGCCTGGAGTGTGGAGCCCGGGGTAACTGAAGCTTTCTTT. The full variable domain, its missing parts supplied by reference TRBV30 and TRBJ1-1, is SQTIHQWPATLVQPVGSPLSLECTVEGTSNPNLYWYRQAAGRGLQLLFYSVGIGQISSEVPQNLSASRPQDRQFILSSKKLLLSDSGFYLCAWSVEPGVTEAFFGQGTRLTVV.

The genes are TRBV28 and TRBJ2-5; 10 positions match TRBD2. Germline V gene sequence: CDR1 MDHEN, CDR2 SYDVKM. V shed 6 bases and J 5 bases; nucleotides not matched to a gene: 9. The CDR3 consists of 15 residues. The DNA of the CDR3 is TGTGCCAGCAGACAAAGCGGGGGGGCGTCGGAGACCCAGTACTTC. Translation: CASRQSGGASETQYF. Full variable domain (rest looked up from reference TRBV28 and TRBJ2-5): DVKVTQSSRYLVKRTGEKVFLECVQDMDHENMFWYRQDPGLGLRLIYFSYDVKMKEKGDIPEGYSVSREKKERFSLILESASTNQTSMYLCASRQSGGASETQYFGPGTRLLVL.

The rearrangement links TRBV4-3 to TRBJ2-1, with a tentative D call TRBD2 (7 bases). V lost 2 bases, J lost 2 bases, and 16 bases lay in between. The germline CDR1 and CDR2 sequences are LGHNA and YSLEER. CDR3 length equals 17 residues. The CDR3 sequence: CASSQNGGSGAYNEQFF. The CDR3 DNA reads as TGCGCCAGCAGCCAAAATGGGGGCAGCGGGGCCTACAATGAGCAGTTCTTC.

The V call is TRBV19, the J call TRBJ1-3; no clear D. Trimming cost V 4 bases and J 0 bases, with 16 bases left between them. Germline V gene sequence: CDR1 LNHDA, CDR2 SQIVND (reference sequence). The length of the CDR3 is 17 residues. In nucleotides, the CDR3 is TGTGCCAGTAGTACAATAGGGCCGGGGAGCTCTGGAAACACCATATATTTT. Protein: CASSTIGPGSSGNTIYF.